A selection of T cell receptor beta chains follows, all from one sample in a study of blood T cell repertoires in COVID-19. Clones were sequenced by immunoSEQ multiplex PCR, and TCRdb holds only the in-frame ones, with some missing. This table has hundreds of thousands of clones, nearly 90% appearing once. The sequenced sample was peripheral blood. The receptors derive from a woman under 40 with acute or convalescent COVID-19. The CDR3 runs from the conserved cysteine through the conserved F or W. D genes are given only for firm matches. Expanded clones are given a class, and other clones once, few, many or no size at all.

>TRBD2|TRBJ2-7|NA|TRBV18
TGTGCCAGCTCCGGGGGGGCGGGCCTTCGGGGCTACGAGCAGTACTTC
CASSGGAGLRGYEQYF
>NA|TRBJ1-2|NA|TRBV7-2
TGTGCCAGCAGCTTAGACCCGGGGTACGGCTACACCTTC
CASSLDPGYGYTF
>TRBD1|TRBJ2-6|NA|TRBV6-6
TGTGCCAGCAGTCCGAGGGGGCTAAGCTCTGGGGCCAACGTCCTGACTTTC
CASSPRGLSSGANVLTF
>TRBD1|TRBJ1-2|NA|TRBV9
TGTGCCAGCAGCTTGAACCCCGGGACAGGGGTCTATGGCTACACCTTC
CASSLNPGTGVYGYTF
>NA|TRBJ2-7|NA|TRBV5-5
TGTGCCAGCAGCTTGCCAGGGTATTACGAGCAGTACTTC
CASSLPGYYEQYF
>NA|TRBJ1-1|NA|TRBV6-2/TRBV6-3
TGTGCCAGCAGTACCCTGGACAGAGAAGCTTTCTTT
CASSTLDREAFF
>NA|TRBJ2-7|NA|TRBV4-1
TGCGCCAGCAGCCAGGCGGTCTCGGACGAGCAGTACTTC
CASSQAVSDEQYF
>NA|TRBJ2-1|NA|TRBV19
TGTGCCAGTAGTATAGGTCTAGGACTGGGTAATGAGCAGTTCTTC
CASSIGLGLGNEQFF
>NA|TRBJ1-1|NA|TRBV19
TGTGCCAGTAAACTAATGAACACTGAAGCTTTCTTT
CASKLMNTEAFF
>NA|TRBJ1-6|NA|TRBV9
TGTGCCAGCAGCGGGAGCTCCTATAATTCACCCCTCCACTTT
CASSGSSYNSPLHF
>NA|TRBJ1-4|NA|TRBV3-1/TRBV3-2
TGTGCCAGCAGCCAAGATTCCCATGAGGCCGAAAAACTGTTTTTT
CASSQDSHEAEKLFF
>NA|TRBJ2-1|NA|TRBV28
TGTGCCAGCAGTCTCAATCGACAGGAGCAGTTCTTC
CASSLNRQEQFF
>NA|TRBJ2-1|NA|TRBV24-1
TGTGCCACCAGTGATCCCGACAGACCCCCCAATGAGCAGTTCTTC
CATSDPDRPPNEQFF
>NA|TRBJ2-5|NA|TRBV25-1
TGTGCCAGCAGTCAGAAAGAGACCCAGTACTTC
CASSQKETQYF
>NA|TRBJ1-2|NA|TRBV4-3
TGCGCCAGCAGCCAAGAAACAGGGTTGGGGGGCTACACCTTC
CASSQETGLGGYTF
>TRBD1|TRBJ1-2|NA|TRBV19
TGTGCCAGTAGTTTTGACAGGGATGCGGATGGCTACACCTTC
CASSFDRDADGYTF
>TRBD1|TRBJ2-5|NA|TRBV6-4
TGTGCCAGCAGTGACGCTCCCGGGACAGGGAAAGAGACCCAGTACTTC
CASSDAPGTGKETQYF
>TRBD2|TRBJ2-2|NA|TRBV2
TGTGCCAGCACCTCCCTAGCGGGAGCCGTCGGGGAGCTGTTTTTT
CASTSLAGAVGELFF
>TRBD1|TRBJ2-7|NA|TRBV7-8
TGTGCCAGCAGCGCCGACAGGGGGCTCTCCTACGAGCAGTACTTC
CASSADRGLSYEQYF
>NA|TRBJ2-1|NA|TRBV14
TGTGCCAGCAGCCAAGACCTTATGAGTGAGCAGTTCTTC
CASSQDLMSEQFF
>NA|TRBJ2-7|NA|TRBV7-2
TGTGCCAGCAGCTTAGCGCTTAGGGGCCAGTCCTACGAGCAGTACTTC
CASSLALRGQSYEQYF
>NA|TRBJ2-1|NA|TRBV6-2/TRBV6-3
TGTGCCAGCAGTTTGACATTTCCGAGTGAGCAGTTCTTC
CASSLTFPSEQFF
>NA|TRBJ1-1|NA|TRBV3-1/TRBV3-2
TGTGCCAGCAGCCGCAAGGGGATGGGGGGGACTGAAGCTTTCTTT
CASSRKGMGGTEAFF
>NA|TRBJ2-3|NA|TRBV7-2
TGTGCCAGCAGCTTAGTGAGACAGGGCACAGATACGCAGTATTTT
CASSLVRQGTDTQYF
>TRBD2|TRBJ2-1|NA|TRBV11-2
TGTGCCAGCAGCCAGGGACTAGCGGGAGCCGGGTATGAGCAGTTCTTC
CASSQGLAGAGYEQFF
>NA|TRBJ2-2|NA|TRBV5-4
TGTGCCAGCGGTCCAGACTCGAACACCGGGGAGCTGTTTTTT
CASGPDSNTGELFF
>NA|TRBJ1-5|few|TRBV21-1
TGTGCCAGCAGCAAAATGGCATCATTCGGGGGTTGGCATCAGCCCCAGCATTTT
CASSKMASFGGWHQPQHF
>TRBD1|TRBJ1-2|once|TRBV30
TGTGCCTGGAGCATCCTCCGGGACAGGGGTGGATATGGCTACACCTTC
CAWSILRDRGGYGYTF
>TRBD1|TRBJ2-5|NA|TRBV7-2
TGTGCCAGCAGCTCACAGGGGACCCAAGAGACCCAGTACTTC
CASSSQGTQETQYF
>TRBD1|TRBJ1-2|NA|TRBV19
TGTGCCAGTAGTACAGGGGGCGGAAACTATGGCTACACCTTC
CASSTGGGNYGYTF
>TRBD1|TRBJ1-3|NA|TRBV27
TGTGCCAGCACCCGCCGGGACAGGGAATCCCCAGTCTCTGGAAACACCATATATTTT
CASTRRDRESPVSGNTIYF
>NA|TRBJ1-1|NA|TRBV5-4
TGTGCCAGCAGCTTGACGACTGGATTGAACACTGAAGCTTTCTTT
CASSLTTGLNTEAFF
>TRBD1|TRBJ1-1|NA|TRBV9
TGTGCCAGCAGCGCCCCCGGGACAGGGAACACTGAAGCTTTCTTT
CASSAPGTGNTEAFF
>TRBD1|TRBJ2-2|NA|TRBV3-1/TRBV3-2
TGTGCCAGCAGCCAGGACAGGGAGAAGTCCGGGGAGCTGTTTTTT
CASSQDREKSGELFF
>TRBD1|TRBJ1-2|NA|TRBV5-4
TGTGCCAGCAGCTTGTCTGCAGGGGGCTGGTATGGCTACACCTTC
CASSLSAGGWYGYTF
>NA|TRBJ2-5|NA|TRBV11-3
TGTGCCAGCAGCTTCACAGGACAAGAGACCCAGTACTTC
CASSFTGQETQYF
>TRBD2|TRBJ2-3|few|TRBV7-6
TGTGCCAGCAGCTCCGACCTAGCGGCCAGCACAGATACGCAGTATTTT
CASSSDLAASTDTQYF
>TRBD1|TRBJ2-7|NA|TRBV4-3
TGCGCCAGCAGCCAATGGACAGGGGACGCTACCTACGAGCAGTACTTC
CASSQWTGDATYEQYF
>NA|TRBJ1-1|NA|TRBV24-1
TGTGCCACCAGTGACCCGGACAACCGCCATCCTGAAGCTTTCTTT
CATSDPDNRHPEAFF
>TRBD1|TRBJ1-2|NA|TRBV5-6
TGTGCCAGGGACAGGGCGGACTATGGCTACACCTTC
CARDRADYGYTF
>TRBD2|TRBJ2-7|NA|TRBV7-2
TGTGCCAGCAGCCCTTTTGGGACTAGCGGGATTTACGAGCAGTACTTC
CASSPFGTSGIYEQYF
>TRBD1|TRBJ2-1|NA|TRBV5-6
TGTGCCAGCAGCCCAGAGACAGGGGCATCCTACAATGAGCAGTTCTTC
CASSPETGASYNEQFF
>NA|TRBJ2-4|once|TRBV4-1
TGCGCCAGCAGCTTCCCGGGTGCCTTAGCCAAAAACATTCAGTACTTC
CASSFPGALAKNIQYF
>TRBD2|TRBJ2-7|NA|TRBV3-1/TRBV3-2
TGTGCCAGCAGCCAACTAGCGGGAGGCTACGAGCAGTACTTC
CASSQLAGGYEQYF
>TRBD2|TRBJ2-7|NA|TRBV2
TGTGCCAGCAGTGAATATGCTAGCGGGACTAACGAGCAGTACTTC
CASSEYASGTNEQYF
>NA|TRBJ1-5|NA|TRBV19
TGTGCCAGTAGTACGGGTGGCCGGCAGCCCCAGCATTTT
CASSTGGRQPQHF